This entry concerns a single TCR beta chain. Its antigen remains unidentified. A read error may account for a junction end that differs from germline. Some clones are missing from TCRdb's copy, which holds only in-frame ones; the method was immunoSEQ multiplex PCR. The sample lists around 14,000 clones, under 95% occurring once. This sample was taken from a study of chemoradiotherapy in HPV16-positive cancers. Findings and caveats of the study: Non-HPV-specific T cells did not expand in tumors during treatment, whereas candidate HPV-specific clones and E7-related motifs did. HPV-responsive T-cell expansion during chemoradiotherapy was linked to improved recurrence-free survival in HPV16-positive patients.

CDR3 size: 13 residues. Germline CDR1 SGHVS, CDR2 FNYEAQ. This chain joins TRBV7-6 and TRBJ1-2, with a weak D call TRBD1 (5 bases). Material: blood, obtained from a patient who underwent chemoradiotherapy. This receptor was taken from a human donor with HPV-associated anogenital cancer. CDR3 nucleotides: TGTGCCAGCAGCTTTATCGGAGGGGATGGCCACACCTTC. Its protein product is CASSFIGGDGHTF.